This passage covers 21 T cell receptor beta chains from one sample sequenced in a study of radiotherapy plus CTLA-4 blockade in lung cancer. Sequenced by immunoSEQ multiplex PCR; TCRdb stores in-frame clones only, minus some. The profile covers roughly 45,000 clones, with roughly 60% appearing a single time and approximately 17% taken by the ten largest. Sequencing was performed on peripheral blood, taken from a patient treated with radiotherapy plus ipilimumab. Every receptor here comes from a human donor with non-small cell lung cancer who had a partial response to radiotherapy plus ipilimumab.

The chain is built from TRBV11-2 and TRBJ2-4; 7 nucleotides agree with TRBD2. The V gene's germline CDR1 is SGHAT and CDR2 FQNNGV. The CDR3 consists of 17 residues. J lost 0 bases, V lost 3 bases, and 8 bases had no gene match. The DNA of the CDR3 is TGTGCCAGCAGCTTCATTGCGCGGGGGTTAGCCAAAAACATTCAGTACTTC. This encodes CASSFIARGLAKNIQYF.

The gene calls are TRBV7-2 and TRBJ1-2, with D possibly matching TRBD1 (5 bases). The V gene lost 4 bases and the J gene lost 13 bases, with 16 bases spanning the gap. The CDR3 length is 12 residues. The germline V gene has CDR1 SGHTA and CDR2 FQGNSA. CDR3 nucleotide sequence: TGTGCCAGCAGCTCCTGGGTGGGGGGATGCACCTTC. Its translation is CASSSWVGGCTF.

Note on this clone: The sample holds other DNA sequences that translate to the same CDR3. This chain joins TRBV9 and TRBJ2-1; possible D gene TRBD1, 6 bases. The CDR3 is made up of 15 amino acids. Germline CDR1 reads SGDLS; CDR2 reads YYNGEE. Trimming stripped 0 bases from V and 4 bases from J, with 11 bases between. In DNA, the CDR3 is TGTGCCAGCAGCGTAGCAGGGGACCTATACAATGAGCAGTTCTTC. Translated, it gives CASSVAGDLYNEQFF.

The chain recombines TRBV11-2 with TRBJ1-1; the D is unclear. Germline loops: CDR1 SGHAT, CDR2 FQNNGV. The CDR3 covers 12 residues. Trimming pared 5 bases from V and 5 bases from J, leaving 9 bases between. The CDR3 is CASSLGRTEAFF. The CDR3 DNA reads TGTGCCAGCAGCCTCGGGAGAACTGAAGCTTTCTTT.

The chain recombines TRBV5-4 with TRBJ1-1; the D is unclear. Per the germline V gene, CDR1 is SGHNT and CDR2 is YYREEE (reference sequence). This CDR3 comprises 18 residues. V lost 1 base and J lost 0, with 19 bases in between. CDR3 region: CASSLPRTGNPLNTEAFF. The CDR3 region has the DNA TGTGCCAGCAGCTTGCCCCGGACGGGAAATCCATTGAACACTGAAGCTTTCTTT. Full variable domain (outside the CDR3, taken from reference TRBV5-4 and TRBJ1-1): ETGVTQSPTHLIKTRGQQVTLRCSSQSGHNTVSWYQQALGQGPQFIFQYYREEENGRGNFPPRFSGLQFPNYSSELNVNALELDDSALYLCASSLPRTGNPLNTEAFFGQGTRLTVV.

In this sample, this clone turned up once. CDR3: CATSRARGGGYNEQFF. For the CDR3, the DNA is TGTGCCACCAGCAGAGCCCGTGGGGGGGGGTACAATGAGCAGTTCTTC. The chain is built from TRBV15 and TRBJ2-1, with 7 bases that match TRBD2. Germline loops: CDR1 LNHNV, CDR2 YYDKDF (reference sequence). The ends lost 1 base at V and 4 bases at J; junction bases unmatched: 7. This CDR3 spans 16 amino acids.

This clone was seen a handful of times. The chain couples TRBV4-2 to TRBJ1-4; 9 bases agree with TRBD1. V was clipped by 3 bases and J by 6 bases; unmatched bases: 5. CDR1 LGHNA and CDR2 YNFKEQ come from the germline V gene. The CDR3 totals 15 residues. The CDR3 DNA sequence: TGTGCCAGCAGCCAGGGGGACAGGGAGGATGAAAAACTGTTTTTT. Its protein product is CASSQGDREDEKLFF.

This clone turned up a few times. The V and J genes are TRBV7-9 and TRBJ1-1; D not certain. The V end was cut by 1 base, the J end by 3 bases, with 6 bases between. Germline V lookup: CDR1 SEHNR, CDR2 FQNEAQ (reference sequence). The CDR3 contains 13 residues. The DNA for the CDR3 is TGTGCCAGCAGCTTAGTACGAGACACTGAAGCTTTCTTT. Translating it yields CASSLVRDTEAFF. The full variable domain, completed using reference TRBV7-9 and TRBJ1-1, is DTGVSQNPRHKITKRGQNVTFRCDPISEHNRLYWYRQTLGQGPEFLTYFQNEAQLEKSRLLSDRFSAERPKGSFSTLEIQRTEQGDSAMYLCASSLVRDTEAFFGQGTRLTVV.

Written as DNA, the CDR3 is TGTGCCAGCAGCACCTGGACAGGGAGGGGGAGAGAAGAGACCCAGTACTTC. As protein: CASSTWTGRGREETQYF. This chain joins TRBV5-6 and TRBJ2-5, with D perhaps TRBD1 (8 bases). The CDR3 is made up of 17 amino acids. Trimming removed 4 bases at V and 3 bases at J, with 22 bases between. CDR1 is SGHDT and CDR2 is YYEEEE in the germline V gene.

In its sample, this clone was seen a few times. The chain uses TRBV19 and TRBJ2-7, with D possibly matching TRBD1 (6 bases). The V gene lost 5 bases and the J gene lost 2 bases, with 19 bases spanning the gap. The CDR3 spans 16 residues. CDR1 and CDR2 from the germline V gene are LNHDA and SQIVND (reference sequence). CDR3 in amino acids: CASSDPGTRGTYEQYF. CDR3 nucleotides: TGTGCCAGTAGTGACCCCGGGACAAGGGGGACCTACGAGCAGTACTTC.

The V and J genes are TRBV5-6 and TRBJ2-2; possibly TRBD2 for D (5 bases). CDR3 size: 14 residues. The germline CDR1 and CDR2 sequences are SGHDT and YYEEEE. V was shortened by 4 bases and J by 7 bases, with 14 bases between the two germline ends. The DNA of the CDR3 is TGTGCCAGCAGCCCCGGGAAGAATAACGGGGAGCTGTTTTTT. This gives the protein CASSPGKNNGELFF. Based on the CDR3 plus reference TRBV5-6 and TRBJ2-2, the full variable domain is DAGVTQSPTHLIKTRGQQVTLRCSPKSGHDTVSWYQQALGQGPQFIFQYYEEEERQRGNFPDRFSGHQFPNYSSELNVNALLLGDSALYLCASSPGKNNGELFFGEGSRLTVL.

The rearrangement links TRBV2 to TRBJ2-1, with a tentative D call TRBD2 (5 bases). The V gene's germline CDR1 is SNHLY and CDR2 FYNNEI. The length of the CDR3 is 13 residues. V dropped 6 bases and J dropped 5 bases, with 11 bases sitting between them. CDR3 protein: CASRVGLNNEQFF. CDR3 nucleotides: TGTGCCAGCAGAGTCGGACTTAACAATGAGCAGTTCTTC. The variable domain in full, completed from reference TRBV2 and TRBJ2-1, reads EPEVTQTPSHQVTQMGQEVILRCVPISNHLYFYWYRQILGQKVEFLVSFYNNEISEKSEIFDDQFSVERPDGSNFTLKIRSTKLEDSAMYFCASRVGLNNEQFFGPGTRLTVL.

This sequence joins TRBV6-5 and TRBJ2-7; 10 bases match TRBD2. CDR1 and CDR2 from the germline V gene are MNHEY and SVGAGI. The length of the CDR3 is 15 residues. With 5 bases clipped from V and 0 bases from J, the junction kept 4 bases outside the gene matches. The CDR3 nucleotides read TGTGCCAGCAGTGCGGCTAGCGGGAGCTCCTACGAGCAGTACTTC. Its protein is CASSAASGSSYEQYF.

V is TRBV15 and J is TRBJ2-3; D ambiguous. The V end was cut by 3 bases, the J end by 0 bases, with 4 bases between. This CDR3 spans 13 amino acids. CDR1 and CDR2 (germline): LNHNV, YYDKDF (reference sequence). Here the CDR3 reads CATSRASTDTQYF. The CDR3 DNA sequence: TGTGCCACCAGCAGGGCTAGCACAGATACGCAGTATTTT. Looking up the rest from reference TRBV15 and TRBJ2-3 gives the full variable domain: DAMVIQNPRYQVTQFGKPVTLSCSQTLNHNVMYWYQQKSSQAPKLLFHYYDKDFNNEADTPDNFQSRRPNTSFCFLDIRSPGLGDTAMYLCATSRASTDTQYFGPGTRLTVL.

This chain joins TRBV30 and TRBJ2-1; 7 bases match TRBD2. CDR3 length: 14 residues. Germline-derived CDR1 and CDR2 are GTSNPN and SVGIG (reference sequence). V shed 5 bases and J 1 base; nucleotides not matched to a gene: 5. CDR3 region: CAWRAGKSYNEQFF. The CDR3 DNA sequence: TGTGCCTGGCGAGCGGGAAAGTCCTACAATGAGCAGTTCTTC.

This clone was seen only a few times. J is TRBJ2-2 and V is TRBV7-2, with D maybe TRBD2 (6 bases). CDR3 length: 17 amino acids. CDR1 and CDR2 (germline): SGHTA, FQGNSA. V dropped 0 bases and J dropped 1 base, with 12 bases sitting between them. The CDR3 sequence: CASSLARGTLNTGELFF. Written as DNA, the CDR3 is TGTGCCAGCAGCTTAGCAAGAGGGACTCTGAACACCGGGGAGCTGTTTTTT.

The rearrangement links TRBV6-6 to TRBJ2-1, with D possibly being TRBD2 (5 bases). Germline V gives CDR1 MNHNY, CDR2 SVGAGI (reference sequence). V was trimmed by 0 bases and J by 5 bases, leaving 14 bases between them. The CDR3 spans 16 residues. The CDR3 DNA reads as TGTGCCAGCAGTTACTCGCCACTAGTGGGCCACAATGAGCAGTTCTTC. As protein: CASSYSPLVGHNEQFF.

About this clone: In the same sample, other DNA sequences code for this CDR3. This chain connects TRBV9 to TRBJ1-4, with D maybe TRBD1 (5 bases). The ends were cut back, 2 bases at V and 3 bases at J, with 8 bases in the middle. The CDR3 runs 14 residues. Germline values: CDR1 SGDLS, CDR2 YYNGEE. The CDR3 region has the DNA TGTGCCAGCAGCGTGGGGGGGGCTAATGAAAAACTGTTTTTT. It is translated as CASSVGGANEKLFF.

The V gene is TRBV29-1, the J gene TRBJ2-5, with 7 bases matching TRBD1. V lost 5 bases to trimming and J lost 4 bases; unmatched junction nucleotides: 10. The germline V gene encodes CDR1 SQVTM and CDR2 ANQGSEA. This CDR3 spans 14 amino acids. Written as DNA, the CDR3 is TGCAGCGTTCCTCGGGCCACAGGGGCAGAGACCCAGTACTTC. Translating gives CSVPRATGAETQYF.

The rearrangement links TRBV15 to TRBJ2-7; 8 bases align to TRBD1. The germline V gene has CDR1 LNHNV and CDR2 YYDKDF (reference sequence). The CDR3 runs 17 residues. The V gene end was trimmed by 4 bases and the J gene end by 3 bases; junction bases not matched to a gene: 14. The chain's CDR3 is CATSKRRKGTGIYEQYF. In DNA, the CDR3 is TGTGCCACCAGCAAAAGACGCAAAGGGACAGGAATCTACGAGCAGTACTTC.

This chain joins TRBV30 and TRBJ1-1; 7 nucleotides agree with TRBD1. J gave up 10 bases and V 0 bases, and 8 bases lay outside the gene matches. Germline V CDR1 and CDR2: GTSNPN, SVGIG (reference sequence). The CDR3 totals 13 residues. The CDR3 sequence is CAWSVWTGDLAFF. The CDR3, as DNA: TGTGCCTGGAGTGTATGGACAGGAGATTTAGCTTTCTTT.